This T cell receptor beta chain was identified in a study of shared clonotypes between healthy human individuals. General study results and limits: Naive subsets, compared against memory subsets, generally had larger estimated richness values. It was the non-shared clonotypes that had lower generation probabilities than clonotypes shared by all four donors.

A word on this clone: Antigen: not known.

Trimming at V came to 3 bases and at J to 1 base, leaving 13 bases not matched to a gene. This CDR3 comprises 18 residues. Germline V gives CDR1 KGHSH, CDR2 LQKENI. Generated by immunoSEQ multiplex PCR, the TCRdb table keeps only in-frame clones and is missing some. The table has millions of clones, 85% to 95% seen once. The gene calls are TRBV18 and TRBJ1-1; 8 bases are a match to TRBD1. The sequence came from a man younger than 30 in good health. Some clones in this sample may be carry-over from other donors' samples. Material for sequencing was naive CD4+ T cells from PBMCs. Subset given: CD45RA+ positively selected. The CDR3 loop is CASSPNVFSGQENTEAFF. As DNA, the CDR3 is TGTGCCAGCTCACCTAATGTCTTTTCGGGACAGGAGAACACTGAAGCTTTCTTT.